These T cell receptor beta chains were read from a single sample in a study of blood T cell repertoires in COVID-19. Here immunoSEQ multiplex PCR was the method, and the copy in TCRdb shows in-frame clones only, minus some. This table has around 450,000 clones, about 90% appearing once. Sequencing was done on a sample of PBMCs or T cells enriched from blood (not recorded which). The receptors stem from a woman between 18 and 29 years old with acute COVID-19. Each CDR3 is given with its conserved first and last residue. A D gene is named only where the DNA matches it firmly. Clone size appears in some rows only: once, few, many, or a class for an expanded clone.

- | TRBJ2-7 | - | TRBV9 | CASSVDGVNSYEQYF | TGTGCCAGCAGCGTAGACGGGGTTAACTCCTACGAGCAGTACTTC
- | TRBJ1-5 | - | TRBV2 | CASRAGDRGNQPQHF | TGTGCCAGCAGGGCTGGAGACAGAGGCAATCAGCCCCAGCATTTT
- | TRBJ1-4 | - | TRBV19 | CASSTKGDREKLFF | TGTGCCAGTAGTACAAAGGGGGATCGGGAAAAACTGTTTTTT
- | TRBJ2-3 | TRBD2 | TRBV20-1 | CSASQTSGNTDTQYF | TGCAGTGCTAGTCAGACTAGCGGGAACACAGATACGCAGTATTTT
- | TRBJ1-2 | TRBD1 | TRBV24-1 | CATSDRTGKDGYTF | TGTGCCACCAGTGACCGGACAGGGAAGGATGGCTACACCTTC
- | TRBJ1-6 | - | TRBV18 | CASSPQGSQIRSPLHF | TGTGCCAGCTCACCTCAGGGCTCCCAAATAAGATCACCCCTCCACTTT
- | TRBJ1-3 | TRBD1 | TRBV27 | CASYFPPGQTSSVYF | TGTGCCAGTTATTTCCCGCCGGGACAGACGAGCTCTGTGTATTTT
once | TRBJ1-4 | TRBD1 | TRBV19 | CASSRGTVNEKLFF | TGTGCCAGTAGCCGCGGGACAGTTAATGAAAAACTGTTTTTT
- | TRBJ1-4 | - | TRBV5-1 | CASSLALGVGNEKLFF | TGCGCCAGCAGCTTGGCCTTGGGAGTAGGGAACGAAAAACTGTTTTTT
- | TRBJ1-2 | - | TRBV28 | CASSTALRGYTF | TGTGCCAGCTCGACAGCCCTAAGAGGCTACACCTTC
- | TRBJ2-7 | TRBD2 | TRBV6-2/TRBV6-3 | CASSYYGTSGYEQYF | TGTGCCAGCAGTTACTACGGGACTAGCGGCTACGAGCAGTACTTC
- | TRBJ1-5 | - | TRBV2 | CASSRRLQPQHF | TGTGCCAGCAGTAGACGACTCCAGCCCCAGCATTTT
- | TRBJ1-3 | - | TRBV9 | CASTRGPGNTIYF | TGTGCCAGCACGCGGGGGCCAGGAAACACCATATATTTT
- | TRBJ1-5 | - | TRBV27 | CASSFSLGGRPQHF | TGTGCCAGCAGTTTTTCTCTGGGGGGTAGGCCCCAGCATTTT
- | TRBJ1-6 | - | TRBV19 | CATRNPGQGTSPLHF | TGTGCCACCCGGAACCCGGGACAAGGAACTTCACCCCTCCACTTT
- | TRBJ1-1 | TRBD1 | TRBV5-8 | CASSPRGQVAFF | TGTGCCAGCAGCCCGAGGGGGCAGGTAGCTTTCTTT
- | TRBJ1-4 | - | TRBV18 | CASSHGGKKQGEKLFF | TGTGCCAGCTCACACGGGGGTAAGAAACAAGGCGAAAAACTGTTTTTT
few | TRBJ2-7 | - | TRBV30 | CAWSVGGGWKDEQYF | TGTGCCTGGAGTGTAGGGGGGGGTTGGAAGGACGAGCAGTACTTC
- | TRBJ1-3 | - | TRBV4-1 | CASSQVPDQGPGNTIYF | TGCGCCAGCAGCCAAGTACCCGATCAGGGCCCTGGAAACACCATATATTTT
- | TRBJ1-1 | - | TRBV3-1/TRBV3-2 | CASSQGQGAFF | TGTGCCAGCAGCCAAGGGCAGGGGGCTTTCTTT
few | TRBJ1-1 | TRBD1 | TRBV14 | CASSQVRQGMNTEAFF | TGTGCCAGCAGCCAAGTGCGACAGGGTATGAACACTGAAGCTTTCTTT
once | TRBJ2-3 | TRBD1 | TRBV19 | CASSIRKGQGGADTQYF | TGTGCCAGTAGTATAAGAAAGGGACAGGGTGGGGCAGATACGCAGTATTTT
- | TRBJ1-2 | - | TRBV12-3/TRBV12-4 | CASSLTYYGYTF | TGTGCCAGCAGTTTAACATACTATGGCTACACCTTC
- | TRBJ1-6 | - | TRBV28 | CASTRGENSPLHF | TGTGCCAGCACGCGGGGGGAAAATTCACCCCTCCACTTT
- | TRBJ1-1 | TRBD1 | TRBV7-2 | CASSLIAGGFTEAFF | TGTGCCAGCAGCTTAATAGCAGGGGGCTTCACTGAAGCTTTCTTT
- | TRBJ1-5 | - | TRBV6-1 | CASSEMSGSNQPQHF | TGTGCCAGCAGTGAAATGTCAGGCTCGAATCAGCCCCAGCATTTT
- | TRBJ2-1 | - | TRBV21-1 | CASSKPRLAGEEEQFF | TGTGCCAGCAGCAAACCTCGACTAGCGGGGGAGGAAGAGCAGTTCTTC
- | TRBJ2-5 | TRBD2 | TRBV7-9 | CASSISGRQETQYF | TGTGCCAGCAGCATTAGCGGGAGGCAAGAGACCCAGTACTTC
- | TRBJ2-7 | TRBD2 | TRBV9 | CASSVGLAGGPAYEQYF | TGTGCCAGCAGCGTCGGGCTAGCGGGAGGGCCAGCCTACGAGCAGTACTTC
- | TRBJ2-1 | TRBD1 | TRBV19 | CASRLGGPYNEQFF | TGTGCCAGTAGGTTAGGGGGCCCCTACAATGAGCAGTTCTTC
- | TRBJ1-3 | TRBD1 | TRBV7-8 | CASSLRGQTGNTIYF | TGTGCCAGCAGCTTAAGGGGACAGACTGGAAACACCATATATTTT
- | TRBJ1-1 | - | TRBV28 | CASREGGGLAFF | TGTGCCAGCAGAGAAGGCGGGGGGCTAGCTTTCTTT
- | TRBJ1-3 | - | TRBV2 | CASKEGTGNTIYF | TGTGCCAGCAAGGAGGGAACTGGAAACACCATATATTTT
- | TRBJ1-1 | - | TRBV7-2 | CASSRRSGNTEAFF | TGTGCCAGCAGCCGGCGTTCGGGGAACACTGAAGCTTTCTTT
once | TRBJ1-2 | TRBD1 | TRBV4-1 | CASSLETGSGYGYTF | TGCGCCAGCAGCCTGGAGACAGGGTCCGGCTATGGCTACACCTTC
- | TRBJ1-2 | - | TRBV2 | CASSELESNYGYTF | TGTGCCAGCAGTGAATTAGAGTCTAACTATGGCTACACCTTC
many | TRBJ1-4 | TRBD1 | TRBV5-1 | CASSSDRGNEKLFF | TGCGCCAGCAGCTCGGACAGGGGTAATGAAAAACTGTTTTTT
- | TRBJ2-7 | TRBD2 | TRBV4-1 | CASSQDSRAGAYEQYF | TGCGCCAGCAGCCAAGATAGTCGAGCGGGAGCCTACGAGCAGTACTTC
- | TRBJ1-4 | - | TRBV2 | CASSESGGQSPNEKLFF | TGTGCCAGCAGTGAAAGTGGCGGACAGAGCCCAAATGAAAAACTGTTTTTT
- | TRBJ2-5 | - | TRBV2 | CASTRRPETQYF | TGTGCCAGCACTAGGAGGCCAGAGACCCAGTACTTC
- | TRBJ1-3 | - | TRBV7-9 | CASSLLDSGNTIYF | TGTGCCAGCAGCCTCCTGGACAGCGGAAACACCATATATTTT
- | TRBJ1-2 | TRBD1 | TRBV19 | CASSMGTGDYGYTF | TGTGCCAGTAGTATGGGGACAGGGGACTATGGCTACACCTTC
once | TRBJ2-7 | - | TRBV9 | CASAGGWLHEQYF | TGTGCCAGCGCCGGGGGATGGTTACACGAGCAGTACTTC
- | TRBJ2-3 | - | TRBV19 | CASSIMEGTQYF | TGTGCCAGTAGTATAATGGAGGGGACGCAGTATTTT
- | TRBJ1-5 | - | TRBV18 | CASSPGSGNQPQHF | TGTGCCAGCTCACCTGGTTCGGGCAATCAGCCCCAGCATTTT